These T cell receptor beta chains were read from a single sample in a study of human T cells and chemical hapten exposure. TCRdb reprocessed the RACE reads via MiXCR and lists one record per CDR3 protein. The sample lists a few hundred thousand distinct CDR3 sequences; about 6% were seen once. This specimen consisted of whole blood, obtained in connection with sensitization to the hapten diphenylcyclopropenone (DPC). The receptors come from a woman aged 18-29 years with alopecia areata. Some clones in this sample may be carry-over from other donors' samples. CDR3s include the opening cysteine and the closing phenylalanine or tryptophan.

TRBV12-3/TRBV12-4,CASSFRRIRYGYTF
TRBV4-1,CASSQEWNSGGTDTQYF
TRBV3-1,CASSQGTGTVLNTEAFF
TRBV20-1,CSAKWSTDTQYF
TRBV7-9,CASSPTGRETQYF
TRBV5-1,CASSLGGEGGADTQYF
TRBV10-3,CATNKGQGTIILAYNEQFF
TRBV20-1,CSAKGPSTDTQYF
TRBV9,CASSPTSGGSYTF
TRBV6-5,CASRIQGDQPQHF
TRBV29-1,CSVAPQGFYEQYF
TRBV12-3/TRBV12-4,CASRPRRGGYNSPLHF
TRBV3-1,CASSRVVDTDTQYF
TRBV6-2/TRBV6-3,CASRSGTDTDTQYF
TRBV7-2,CASSFQLTDTQYF
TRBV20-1,CSAPAVYGYTF
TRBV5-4,CASSSDQYQETQYF
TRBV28,CATSTDTQYF
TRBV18,CASSPLGSEAFF
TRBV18,CASSLPGHRAFF
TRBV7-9,CASSPGGGAGGYTF
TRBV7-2,CASSLGGGGVQFF
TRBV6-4,CASSVQDTLSGELFF
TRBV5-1,CASSLRSNLNTEAFF
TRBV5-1,CASSLVRQGDSQFF
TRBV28,CASSSGQRYQPQHF
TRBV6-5,CASSTTDTQYF
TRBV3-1,CASSQVNGGTQYF
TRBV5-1,CASSFGGRSTEAFF
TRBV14,CASSRMPGQQETQYF
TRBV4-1,CASSQDRAAEKLFF
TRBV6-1,CASSDRQGTEAFF
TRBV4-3,CASSQDLGGGAPGELFF
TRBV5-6,CASSLWGSPGYGYTF
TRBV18,CASSPYPGGNSPLHF
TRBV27,CASRAIRGKADTQYF
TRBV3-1,CASSHEVLYTQYF
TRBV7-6,CASSLGTGGGYEQYF
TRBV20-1,CSARLAGVTDTQYF
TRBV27,CASSRLTGSTDTQYF
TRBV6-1,CASSEWRQGKQPQHF
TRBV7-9,CASSLFGTGVQNSPLHF
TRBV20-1,CSAWGGLVNEQFF
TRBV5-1,CASSSRGGSQPQHF
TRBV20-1,CSASSGGYNEQFF
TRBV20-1,CSASRLADDTQYF
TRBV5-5,CASSLDFDIYQPQHF
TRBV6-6,CASQDEKLFF